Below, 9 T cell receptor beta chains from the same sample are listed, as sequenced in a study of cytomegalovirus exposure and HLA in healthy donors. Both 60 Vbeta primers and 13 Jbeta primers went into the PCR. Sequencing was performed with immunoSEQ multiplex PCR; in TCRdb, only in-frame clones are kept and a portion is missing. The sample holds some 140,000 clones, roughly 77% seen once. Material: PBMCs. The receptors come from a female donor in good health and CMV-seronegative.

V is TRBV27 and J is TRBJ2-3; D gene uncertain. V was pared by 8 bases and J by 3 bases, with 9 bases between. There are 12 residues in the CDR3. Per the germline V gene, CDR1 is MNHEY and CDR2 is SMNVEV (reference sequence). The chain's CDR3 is CASSSDTDTQYF. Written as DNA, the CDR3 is TGTGCCAGCTCCAGTGATACAGATACGCAGTATTTT.

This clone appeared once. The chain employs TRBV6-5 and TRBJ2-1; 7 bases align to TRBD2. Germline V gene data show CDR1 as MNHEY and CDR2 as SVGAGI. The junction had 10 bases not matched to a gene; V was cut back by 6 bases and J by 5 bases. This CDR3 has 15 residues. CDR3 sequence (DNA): TGTGCCAGCAGCAGAAGCGGGGTGGTTGACAATGAGCAGTTCTTC. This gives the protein CASSRSGVVDNEQFF.

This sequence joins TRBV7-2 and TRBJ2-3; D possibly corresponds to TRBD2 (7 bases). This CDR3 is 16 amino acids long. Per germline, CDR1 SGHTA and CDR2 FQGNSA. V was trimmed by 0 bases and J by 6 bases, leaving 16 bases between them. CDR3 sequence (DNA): TGTGCCAGCAGCTTAGCGCTAGGGGGGGCGTTGGATACGCAGTATTTT. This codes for CASSLALGGALDTQYF.

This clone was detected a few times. CDR3 coding DNA: TGCGCCAGCAGCCAAGATCTTCGAGGGTCCGGGGCCAACGTCCTGACTTTC. Its translation: CASSQDLRGSGANVLTF. The chain employs TRBV4-1 and TRBJ2-6, with D possibly TRBD2 on 5 matching bases. This CDR3 comprises 17 residues. The germline CDR1 and CDR2 sequences are MGHRA and YSYEKL. V was clipped by 0 bases and J by 4 bases, with 13 bases between them.

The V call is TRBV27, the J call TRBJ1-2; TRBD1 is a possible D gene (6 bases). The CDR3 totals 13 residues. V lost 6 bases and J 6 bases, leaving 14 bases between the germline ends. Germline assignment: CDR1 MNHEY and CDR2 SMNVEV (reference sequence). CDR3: CASSPGTINGYTF. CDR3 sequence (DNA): TGTGCCAGCAGCCCCGGGACAATAAATGGCTACACCTTC.

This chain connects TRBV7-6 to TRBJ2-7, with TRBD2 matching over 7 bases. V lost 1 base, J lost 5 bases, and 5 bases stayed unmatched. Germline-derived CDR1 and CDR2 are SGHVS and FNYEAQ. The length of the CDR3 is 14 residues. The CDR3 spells CASSLVWEGNEQYF. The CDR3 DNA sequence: TGTGCCAGCAGCTTAGTGTGGGAGGGGAACGAGCAGTACTTC.

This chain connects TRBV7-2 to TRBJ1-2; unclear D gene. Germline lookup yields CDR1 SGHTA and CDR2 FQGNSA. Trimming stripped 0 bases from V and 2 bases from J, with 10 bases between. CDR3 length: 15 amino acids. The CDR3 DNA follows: TGTGCCAGCAGCTTAGCGGCGGGCGGAAACTATGGCTACACCTTC. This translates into CASSLAAGGNYGYTF.

CDR3 in DNA: TGTGCCAGCAGGGGGGACGGGGGTGAGCAGTACTTC. It specifies CASRGDGGEQYF. The chain employs TRBV6-6 and TRBJ2-7, with D possibly being TRBD2 (6 bases). In germline, CDR1 is MNHNY, CDR2 SVGAGI (reference sequence). The CDR3 consists of 12 residues. The V end lost 6 bases, the J end lost 7 bases, and 13 bases lay between the germline ends.

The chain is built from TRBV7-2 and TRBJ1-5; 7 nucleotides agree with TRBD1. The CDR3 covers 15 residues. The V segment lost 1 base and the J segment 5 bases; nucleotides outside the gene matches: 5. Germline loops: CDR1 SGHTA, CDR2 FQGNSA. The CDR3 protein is CASSLVTGSDQPQHF. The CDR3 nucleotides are TGTGCCAGCAGCTTAGTGACAGGGTCGGATCAGCCCCAGCATTTT.